Sequencing of this T cell receptor (beta chain) was carried out in a study of response to subunit inactivated influenza vaccine. TCRdb called the RT-PCR reads again in MiXCR, with one record for every CDR3 protein. The table lists 150,000 to 200,000 distinct CDR3 sequences, about an eighth of them singletons, with 25% to 30% in the top ten. V lost 5 bases and J lost 7; bases outside the gene matches: 12. The CDR3 runs 16 residues. Per germline, CDR1 PRHDT and CDR2 FYEKMQ (reference sequence). This same sample was also part of a study on T cells expressing NK-cell markers. As that report states: UMIs accompanied the 5'RACE template switching by which TCR beta cDNA was made. One of the eight sequenced donors was seronegative, whereas the other seven were HCMV-seropositive. An anti-gamma-delta TCR antibody restricted sorting to alpha-beta TCR T cells in several experiments. Dominant NKG2C+ clonotypes accounted for 1.0-7.0% of CD8+ T cells in over 5 donors.

This sequence joins TRBV13 and TRBJ2-3, with 10 positions matching TRBD2. The starting material was CD8+ T cells sorted from PBMCs, obtained about 11 days after vaccination. This sequence originates from a man aged 50 or older who received an inactivated influenza vaccine. CDR3 nucleotide sequence: TGTGCCAGCAGCGCCCTTTCTAGCGGGAGTAGGTATACGCAGTATTTT. This translates into CASSALSSGSRYTQYF.